This TCR beta chain emerged from a study of T cells after yellow fever vaccination. TCRdb used MiXCR to reprocess the 5' RACE reads, holding one entry per CDR3 protein. This repertoire shows tens of thousands of distinct CDR3 sequences, more than 5.5% found once; its top ten account for roughly a third. This clonotype was recorded many times. Sequenced material: CD8+ T cells sorted from PBMCs, taken less than 6 days after the first yellow fever vaccination. The sequence was collected from a man aged 18 to 29 who received the YFV17D yellow fever vaccine.

The CDR3 DNA follows: TGTGCCAGCAGCTTAGTGGGGGCGGACGGAAATCAGCCCCAGCATTTT. Protein product: CASSLVGADGNQPQHF. The chain has TRBV7-8 and TRBJ1-5; D may be TRBD1 (6 bases). The CDR3 loop spans 16 amino acids. The germline V and J ends were trimmed by 1 base and 4 bases, with 14 bases remaining between them. Germline V gene lookup returns CDR1 SGHVS and CDR2 FQNEAQ.